The 5 T cell receptor beta chains presented below share a single source sample, sequenced in a study of CD8 T cells in ankylosing spondylitis. TCRdb ran MiXCR on the 5' RACE reads and lists one entry per CDR3 protein. The table shows over 150,000 distinct CDR3 sequences, with roughly 13% occurring only once. Sequencing used blood, either unsorted or a sorted T cell fraction (not recorded which). The receptors were sampled from a male donor with ankylosing spondylitis or in good health (not recorded which).

This clonotype has just a few counts. The chain uses TRBV30 and TRBJ2-7; the D gene is possibly TRBD1 (5 bases). Trimming took off 1 base at V and 6 bases at J, with 10 bases between the two ends. Germline V gives CDR1 GTSNPN, CDR2 SVGIG (reference sequence). The CDR3 has 12 residues. CDR3 in DNA: TGTGCCTGGAGTGAGGGGCGGCTCGAGCAGTACTTC. Translation: CAWSEGRLEQYF.

The chain combines TRBV7-9 with TRBJ2-7, with D hard to call. Trimming left V 5 bases short and J 3 bases short, with 17 bases between. Germline CDR1 reads SEHNR; CDR2 reads FQNEAQ (reference sequence). This CDR3 has 15 amino acids. The CDR3 region has the DNA TGTGCCAGCAGCCGGGCCCGACCGCCCCACTACGAGCAGTACTTC. Translated, it gives CASSRARPPHYEQYF.

There are a few counts of this clonotype. The chain employs TRBV6-1 and TRBJ1-1; D is ambiguous. Trimming removed 8 bases at V and 1 base at J, with 11 bases between. CDR1 is MNHNS and CDR2 is SASEGT in the germline V gene. The CDR3 is made up of 13 amino acids. The CDR3 loop reads CASGPGWNTEAFF. CDR3 nucleotide sequence: TGTGCCAGCGGCCCCGGGTGGAACACTGAAGCTTTCTTT.

This clonotype has more than one count but fewer than ten. As DNA, the CDR3 is TGCGCCAGCAGCCAAGATCCGAGGGCGTATGGCTACACCTTC. This translates into CASSQDPRAYGYTF. The V and J genes are TRBV4-1 and TRBJ1-2; unclear D gene. This CDR3 region has 14 residues. V dropped 0 bases and J dropped 5 bases, with 10 bases sitting between them. CDR1 and CDR2 from the germline V gene are MGHRA and YSYEKL.

This clonotype was seen only a few times. This sequence joins TRBV10-3 and TRBJ2-7; D might be TRBD2 (6 bases). V lost 6 bases and J lost 4, with 13 bases in between. The CDR3 length is 13 residues. CDR1 ENHRY and CDR2 SYGVKD come from the germline V gene. This CDR3 reads CAISEGGEYEQYF. CDR3 nucleotide sequence: TGTGCCATCAGCGAGGGCGGGGAGTACGAGCAGTACTTC.